The entry that follows covers one TCR beta chain sequence. How the authors handled the data: Amplification from reference gene primers served as the basis for estimated nucleated cell counts. The assay was immunoSEQ multiplex PCR, and TCRdb's table has in-frame clones only and misses some. Clone size and the V and J calls come from that table; the DNA yielded D and trimming. The sample shows 190,000 or so clones, approximately 87% of them seen only once. This specimen comes from a study of blood T cell repertoires in COVID-19. Looking at the study overall: Samples came from the United States, Italy and Spain, spanning acute and convalescent COVID-19. PBMCs, B-cell-depleted T cells, or T cells were the source of the cDNA or gDNA that made up the material.

Material: peripheral blood. The clonotype originates from a man in his forties or fifties with active or convalescent COVID-19.

The CDR3 DNA is TGTGCCAGCAGGGACAACAGGGCCCTTAATTCACCCCTCCACTTT. It yields the protein CASRDNRALNSPLHF. V usage is TRBV2 and J usage is TRBJ1-6; a possible D gene is TRBD1 (6 bases). Germline V gene lookup returns CDR1 SNHLY and CDR2 FYNNEI. This CDR3 spans 15 amino acids. V lost 6 bases, J lost 6 bases, and 15 bases lay in between.